This record looks at one T cell receptor beta chain sequence and its context. Its antigen is as yet unknown. The data derive from a study of T cells in Graves' hyperthyroidism and ophthalmopathy. An absence of ophthalmopathy progression within 18 months meant stable Graves' hyperthyroidism. Findings and caveats of the study: Blood shared most expanded thyroid clonotypes above 0.001.

The TCR beta CDR3 regions underwent amplification using RNA transcripts as the source. During a first-round RT-PCR of the TCR CDR3, the HTBI primer set was used. TCRdb ran MiXCR on the multiplex PCR reads and lists one entry per CDR3 protein. This table holds around 700,000 distinct CDR3 sequences, 35% found once. Input material: blood. This sequence originates from a woman in her forties with Graves' hyperthyroidism.

This CDR3 is CASSKQGGITEAFF. DNA of the CDR3: TGTGCCAGTAGTAAACAGGGGGGGATCACTGAAGCTTTCTTT. The rearrangement uses TRBV19 and TRBJ1-1; 8 bases fit TRBD1. Per germline, CDR1 LNHDA and CDR2 SQIVND (reference sequence). With 4 bases clipped from V and 4 bases from J, the junction kept 5 bases outside the gene matches. This CDR3 has 14 residues.